These T cell receptor beta chains were read from a single sample in a study of blood T cell repertoires in COVID-19. The repertoire was sequenced with immunoSEQ multiplex PCR; TCRdb's copy has only in-frame clones and lacks some. The sample includes 200,000 to 250,000 clones, just over 85% of them seen just once. Sequencing was carried out using PBMCs or T cells enriched from blood (not recorded which). These receptors were obtained from a middle-aged man who had recovered from COVID-19. Each CDR3 is given with its conserved first and last residue. Fields, in order: V gene, D gene, clone size, J gene, CDR3 protein, CDR3 DNA. The D gene is left open where the match is weak. A row's size may be missing; if present it is once, few, many or a size class.

v_call: TRBV12-3/TRBV12-4
d_call: NA
clone_size: NA
j_call: TRBJ1-1
cdr3_aa: CASSLSLEAFF
cdr3_nt: TGTGCCAGCAGTTTGTCCCTTGAAGCTTTCTTT

v_call: TRBV5-4
d_call: NA
clone_size: NA
j_call: TRBJ1-1
cdr3_aa: CASSLGLQMNTEAFF
cdr3_nt: TGTGCCAGCAGCTTGGGCTTGCAGATGAACACTGAAGCTTTCTTT

v_call: TRBV28
d_call: NA
clone_size: few
j_call: TRBJ1-5
cdr3_aa: CASSWGVGNQPQHF
cdr3_nt: TGTGCCAGCAGTTGGGGGGTTGGCAATCAGCCCCAGCATTTT

v_call: TRBV7-9
d_call: TRBD1
clone_size: once
j_call: TRBJ1-6
cdr3_aa: CASSFGSTGESPLHF
cdr3_nt: TGTGCCAGCAGCTTTGGCTCCACAGGGGAATCACCCCTCCACTTT

v_call: TRBV4-3
d_call: NA
clone_size: few
j_call: TRBJ1-4
cdr3_aa: CASSQDPRETNEKLFF
cdr3_nt: TGCGCCAGCAGCCAAGATCCGAGGGAGACTAATGAAAAACTGTTTTTT

v_call: TRBV2
d_call: NA
clone_size: NA
j_call: TRBJ1-6
cdr3_aa: CASRQNNSPLHF
cdr3_nt: TGTGCCAGCAGACAGAATAATTCACCCCTCCACTTT

v_call: TRBV5-1
d_call: NA
clone_size: NA
j_call: TRBJ1-5
cdr3_aa: CASSLNGLGNQPQHF
cdr3_nt: TGCGCCAGCAGCTTGAACGGACTCGGCAATCAGCCCCAGCATTTT

v_call: TRBV7-2
d_call: NA
clone_size: NA
j_call: TRBJ2-5
cdr3_aa: CASSRRIVLEGTQYF
cdr3_nt: TGTGCCAGCAGCCGCAGGATTGTCCTTGAGGGGACCCAGTACTTC

v_call: TRBV7-9
d_call: NA
clone_size: NA
j_call: TRBJ1-5
cdr3_aa: CASSVGEFQPQHF
cdr3_nt: TGTGCCAGCAGCGTAGGGGAGTTTCAGCCCCAGCATTTT

v_call: TRBV7-8
d_call: NA
clone_size: NA
j_call: TRBJ2-7
cdr3_aa: CASSMRGYEQYF
cdr3_nt: TGTGCCAGCAGCATGAGGGGGTACGAGCAGTACTTC

v_call: TRBV3-1/TRBV3-2
d_call: NA
clone_size: NA
j_call: TRBJ2-7
cdr3_aa: CASSSVPGAYEQYF
cdr3_nt: TGTGCCAGCAGCTCAGTCCCGGGGGCCTACGAGCAGTACTTC

v_call: TRBV6-5
d_call: TRBD1
clone_size: NA
j_call: TRBJ2-2
cdr3_aa: CAGDRVIGGELFF
cdr3_nt: TGTGCCGGGGACAGGGTAATAGGCGGGGAGCTGTTTTTT

v_call: TRBV29-1
d_call: TRBD2
clone_size: NA
j_call: TRBJ2-7
cdr3_aa: CSVMSGGRKAYEQYF
cdr3_nt: TGCAGCGTGATGAGCGGGGGGCGGAAGGCCTACGAGCAGTACTTC

v_call: TRBV7-3
d_call: NA
clone_size: NA
j_call: TRBJ2-1
cdr3_aa: CASSVGGGYNEQFF
cdr3_nt: TGTGCCAGCAGTGTGGGGGGAGGATACAATGAGCAGTTCTTC